This TCR beta chain appears in the sequencing data of a study of T cells in tumors after PD-1 blockade. Looking at the study overall: A subset received ongoing vismodegib 150 mg daily alongside anti-PD-1 therapy.

Assay: immunoSEQ multiplex PCR; the TCRdb copy retains only in-frame clones and omits some. The repertoire consists of 7,500 to 9,500 clones, with less than 80% occurring once and the leading ten covering 4.5%. Points on this clone: Its antigen is not identified.

V lost 0 bases to trimming and J lost 3 bases, with 15 bases between them. This CDR3 contains 17 residues. The V gene's germline CDR1 is MGHRA and CDR2 YSYEKL. General study points: Most post-therapy expanded exhausted CD8+ clones were new, undetected before treatment.

Sequencing used tumor tissue, obtained after anti-PD-1 treatment. This clonotype was sampled from a human donor with basal cell carcinoma. V usage is TRBV4-1 and J usage is TRBJ2-1; D is perhaps TRBD2 (6 bases). Written as DNA, the CDR3 is TGCGCCAGCAGCCAAGACCCGTGGATAGCGGACTACAATGAGCAGTTCTTC. Protein product: CASSQDPWIADYNEQFF.